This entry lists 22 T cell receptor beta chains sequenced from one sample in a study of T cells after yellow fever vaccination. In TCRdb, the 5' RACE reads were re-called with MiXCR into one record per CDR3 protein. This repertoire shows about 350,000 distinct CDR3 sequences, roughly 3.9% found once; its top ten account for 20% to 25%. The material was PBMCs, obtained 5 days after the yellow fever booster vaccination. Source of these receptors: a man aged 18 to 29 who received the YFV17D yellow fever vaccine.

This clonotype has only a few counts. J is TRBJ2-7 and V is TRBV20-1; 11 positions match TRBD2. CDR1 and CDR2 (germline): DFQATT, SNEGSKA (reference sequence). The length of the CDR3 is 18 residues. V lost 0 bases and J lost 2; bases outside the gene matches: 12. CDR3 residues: CSARDPGASGGTPYEQYV. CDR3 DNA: TGCAGTGCTAGAGATCCCGGGGCTAGCGGGGGGACTCCCTACGAGCAGTACGTC.

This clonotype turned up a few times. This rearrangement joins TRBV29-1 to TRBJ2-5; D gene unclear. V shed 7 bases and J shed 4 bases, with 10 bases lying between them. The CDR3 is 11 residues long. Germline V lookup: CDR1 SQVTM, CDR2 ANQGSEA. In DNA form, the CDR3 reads TGCAGCGCGCAGGTGGGAGAGACCCAGTACTTC. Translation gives CSAQVGETQYF.

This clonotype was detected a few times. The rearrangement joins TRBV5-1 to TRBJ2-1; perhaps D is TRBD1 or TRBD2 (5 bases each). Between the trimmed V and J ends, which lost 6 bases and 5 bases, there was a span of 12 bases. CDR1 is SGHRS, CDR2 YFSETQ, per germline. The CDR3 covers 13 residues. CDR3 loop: CASTEGRDNEQFF. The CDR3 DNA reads TGCGCCAGCACAGAGGGACGGGACAATGAGCAGTTCTTC.

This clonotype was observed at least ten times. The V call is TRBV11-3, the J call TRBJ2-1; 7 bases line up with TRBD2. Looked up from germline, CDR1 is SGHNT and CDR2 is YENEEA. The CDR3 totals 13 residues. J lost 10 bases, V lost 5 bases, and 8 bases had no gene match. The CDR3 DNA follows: TGTGCCAGCAGCATTAGGGGCGGGGGAGAGCAGTTCTTC. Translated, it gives CASSIRGGGEQFF.

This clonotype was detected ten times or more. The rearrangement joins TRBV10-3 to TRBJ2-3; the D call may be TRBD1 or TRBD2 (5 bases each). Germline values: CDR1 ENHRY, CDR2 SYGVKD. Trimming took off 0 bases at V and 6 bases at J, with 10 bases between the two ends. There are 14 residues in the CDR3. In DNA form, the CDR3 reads TGTGCCATCAGTGAGTCCCCGGGGCTTGATACGCAGTATTTT. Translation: CAISESPGLDTQYF.

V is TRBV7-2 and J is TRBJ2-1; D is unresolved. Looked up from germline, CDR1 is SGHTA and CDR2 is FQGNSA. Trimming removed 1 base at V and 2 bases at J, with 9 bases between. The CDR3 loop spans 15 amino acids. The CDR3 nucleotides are TGTGCCAGCAGCTTAGGGGGAACCGCCTACAATGAGCAGTTCTTC. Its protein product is CASSLGGTAYNEQFF.

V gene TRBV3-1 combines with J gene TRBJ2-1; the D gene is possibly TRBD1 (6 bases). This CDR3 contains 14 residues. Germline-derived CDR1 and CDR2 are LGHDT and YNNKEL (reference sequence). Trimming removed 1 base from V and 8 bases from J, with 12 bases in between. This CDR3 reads CASSQVAGDDEQFF. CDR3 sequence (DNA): TGTGCCAGCAGCCAAGTTGCAGGGGACGATGAGCAGTTCTTC.

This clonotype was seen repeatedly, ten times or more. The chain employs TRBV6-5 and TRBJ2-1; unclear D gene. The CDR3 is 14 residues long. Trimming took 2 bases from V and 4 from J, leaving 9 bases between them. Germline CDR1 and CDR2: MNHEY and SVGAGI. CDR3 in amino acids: CASSYRRSYNEQFF. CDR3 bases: TGTGCCAGCAGTTACCGCCGAAGTTACAATGAGCAGTTCTTC.

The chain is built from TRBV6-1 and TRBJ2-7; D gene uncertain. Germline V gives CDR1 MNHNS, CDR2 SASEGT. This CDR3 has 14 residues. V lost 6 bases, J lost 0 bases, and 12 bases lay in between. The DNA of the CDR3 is TGTGCCAGCAGCGGTAACACATACTCCTACGAGCAGTACGTC. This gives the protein CASSGNTYSYEQYV.

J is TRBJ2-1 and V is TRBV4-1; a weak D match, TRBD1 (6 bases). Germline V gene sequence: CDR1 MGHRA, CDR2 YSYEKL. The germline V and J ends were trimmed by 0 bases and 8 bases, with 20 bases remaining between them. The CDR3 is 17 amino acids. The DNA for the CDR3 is TGCGCCAGCAGCCAAGATCCAGGGGCAGGTCTAAAGTATGAGCAGTTCTTC. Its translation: CASSQDPGAGLKYEQFF.

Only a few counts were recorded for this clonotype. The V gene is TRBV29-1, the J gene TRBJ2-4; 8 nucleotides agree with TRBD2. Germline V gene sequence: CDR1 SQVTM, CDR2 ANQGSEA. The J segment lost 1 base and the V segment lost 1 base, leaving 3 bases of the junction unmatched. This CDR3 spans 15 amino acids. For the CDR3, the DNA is TGCAGCGTTGAAGCGGGGGGGCGGGCCAAAAACATTCAGTACTTC. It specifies CSVEAGGRAKNIQYF.

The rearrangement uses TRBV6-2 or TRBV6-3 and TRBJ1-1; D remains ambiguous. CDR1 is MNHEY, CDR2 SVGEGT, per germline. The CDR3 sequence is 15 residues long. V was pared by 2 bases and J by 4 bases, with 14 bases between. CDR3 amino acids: CASSYGASLGTEAFF. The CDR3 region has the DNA TGTGCCAGCAGTTACGGAGCTTCCCTCGGCACTGAAGCTTTCTTT.

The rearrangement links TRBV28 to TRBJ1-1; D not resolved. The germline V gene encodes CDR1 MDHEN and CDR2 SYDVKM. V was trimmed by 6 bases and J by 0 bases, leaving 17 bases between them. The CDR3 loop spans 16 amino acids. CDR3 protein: CASSTPFHSMNTEAFF. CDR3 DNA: TGTGCCAGCAGCACGCCCTTTCATAGCATGAACACTGAAGCTTTCTTT.

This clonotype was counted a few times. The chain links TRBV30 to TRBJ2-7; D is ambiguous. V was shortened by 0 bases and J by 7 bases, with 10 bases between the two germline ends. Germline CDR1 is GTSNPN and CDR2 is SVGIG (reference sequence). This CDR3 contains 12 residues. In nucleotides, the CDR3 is TGTGCCTGGAGTGTGACCAACGTGGAGCAGTACTTC. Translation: CAWSVTNVEQYF. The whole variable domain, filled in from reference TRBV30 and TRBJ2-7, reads SQTIHQWPATLVQPVGSPLSLECTVEGTSNPNLYWYRQAAGRGLQLLFYSVGIGQISSEVPQNLSASRPQDRQFILSSKKLLLSDSGFYLCAWSVTNVEQYFGPGTRLTVT.

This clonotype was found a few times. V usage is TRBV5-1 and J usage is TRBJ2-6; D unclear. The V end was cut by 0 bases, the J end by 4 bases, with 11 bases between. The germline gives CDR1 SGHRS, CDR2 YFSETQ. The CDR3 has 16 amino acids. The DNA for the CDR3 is TGCGCCAGCAGCTTGGTTCCTACTCTGGGGGCCAACGTCCTGACTTTC. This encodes CASSLVPTLGANVLTF.

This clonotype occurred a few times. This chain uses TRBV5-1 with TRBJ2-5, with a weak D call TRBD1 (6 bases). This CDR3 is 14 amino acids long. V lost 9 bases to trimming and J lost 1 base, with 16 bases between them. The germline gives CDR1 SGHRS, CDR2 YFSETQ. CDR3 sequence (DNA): TGCGCCACAAAGATTGGGGGCTCCCAAGAGACCCAGTACTTC. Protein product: CATKIGGSQETQYF. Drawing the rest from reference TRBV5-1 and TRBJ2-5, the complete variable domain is KAGVTQTPRYLIKTRGQQVTLSCSPISGHRSVSWYQQTPGQGLQFLFEYFSETQRNKGNFPGRFSGRQFSNSRSEMNVSTLELGDSALYLCATKIGGSQETQYFGPGTRLLVL.

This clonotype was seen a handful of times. The CDR3 coding sequence is TGCAGTGCTAGAGGGCTAGCGGGGGAACAAGAGACCCAGTACTTC. This sequence encodes CSARGLAGEQETQYF. The rearrangement uses TRBV20-1 and TRBJ2-5, with 10 bases matching TRBD2. Germline CDR1 is DFQATT and CDR2 is SNEGSKA (reference sequence). The CDR3 loop spans 15 amino acids. After removal of 1 base from V and 2 bases from J, the junction contained 4 bases not matched to a gene.

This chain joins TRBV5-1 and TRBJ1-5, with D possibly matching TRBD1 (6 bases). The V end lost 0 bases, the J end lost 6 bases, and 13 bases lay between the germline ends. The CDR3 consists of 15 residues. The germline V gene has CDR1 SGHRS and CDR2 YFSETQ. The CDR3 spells CASSLAIRGGQPQHF. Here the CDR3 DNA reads TGCGCCAGCAGCTTGGCGATCAGGGGCGGTCAGCCCCAGCATTTT.

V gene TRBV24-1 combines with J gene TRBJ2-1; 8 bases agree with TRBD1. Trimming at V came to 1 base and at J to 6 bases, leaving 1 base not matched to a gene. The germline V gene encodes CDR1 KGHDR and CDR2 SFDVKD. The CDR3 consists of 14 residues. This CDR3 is CATSDFTGGNEQFF. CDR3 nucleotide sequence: TGTGCCACCAGTGATTTTACAGGGGGCAATGAGCAGTTCTTC.

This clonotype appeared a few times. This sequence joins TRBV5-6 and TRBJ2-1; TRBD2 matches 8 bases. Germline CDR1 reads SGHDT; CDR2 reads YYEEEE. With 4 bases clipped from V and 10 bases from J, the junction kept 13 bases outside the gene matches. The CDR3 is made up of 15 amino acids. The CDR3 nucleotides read TGTGCCAGCAGCCGAAGCGGGGGTGTTCTCAGGGAGCAGTTCTTC. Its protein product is CASSRSGGVLREQFF.

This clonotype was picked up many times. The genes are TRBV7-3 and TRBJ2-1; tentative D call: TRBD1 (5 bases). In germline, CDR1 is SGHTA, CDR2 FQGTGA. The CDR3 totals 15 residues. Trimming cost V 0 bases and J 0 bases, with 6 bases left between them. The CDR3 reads CASSLTGDSYNEQFF. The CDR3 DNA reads TGTGCCAGCAGCTTAACAGGGGACTCCTACAATGAGCAGTTCTTC.

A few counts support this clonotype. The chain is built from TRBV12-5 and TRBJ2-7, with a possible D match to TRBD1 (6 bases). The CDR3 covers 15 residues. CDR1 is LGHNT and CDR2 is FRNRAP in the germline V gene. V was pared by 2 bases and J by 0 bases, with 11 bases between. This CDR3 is CASGLPTGSSYEQYF. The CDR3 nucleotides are TGTGCTAGTGGTTTGCCGACAGGAAGCTCCTACGAGCAGTACTTC.